These T cell receptor beta chains were read from a single sample in a study of siplizumab effects on memory and regulatory T cells. Using immunoSEQ multiplex PCR, the repertoire was profiled, and TCRdb retains in-frame clones only, with some absent. The table shows around 120,000 clones, with about 95% occurring only once. The sample consisted of non-Treg CD4+ T cells sorted from blood. The source is a human donor in good health. The CDR3 runs from the conserved cysteine through the conserved F or W. D genes are given only for firm matches. Rows give clone size only sometimes, using once, few, many, or a class for an expanded clone.

size,D,J,V,CDR3,DNA
.,TRBD1,TRBJ1-1,TRBV25-1,CASSEYIGTGGGWTEAFF,TGTGCCAGCAGTGAATATATCGGGACAGGGGGGGGATGGACTGAAGCTTTCTTT
once,TRBD1,TRBJ1-5,TRBV10-1,CVLSGQGANQPQHF,TGCGTCCTGTCTGGACAGGGGGCAAATCAGCCCCAGCATTTT
once,.,TRBJ2-6,TRBV5-1,CATSAGNSGANVLTF,TGCGCCACCAGTGCCGGAAACTCTGGGGCCAACGTCCTGACTTTC
.,.,TRBJ2-7,TRBV19,CASSIVIGAYEQYF,TGTGCCAGTAGTATAGTGATCGGAGCCTACGAGCAGTACTTC
.,TRBD2,TRBJ2-7,TRBV6-4,CASSPRGTNEQYF,TGTGCCAGCAGCCCCCGAGGGACTAACGAGCAGTACTTC
.,TRBD1,TRBJ1-4,TRBV23-1,CASSPQRQGNGTPRELFF,TGCGCCAGCAGTCCCCAGAGACAGGGAAACGGGACCCCAAGGGAACTGTTTTTT
.,.,TRBJ2-1,TRBV11-3,CASSLDQGGSAGNNEQFF,TGTGCCAGCAGCTTAGATCAAGGAGGATCCGCGGGGAACAATGAGCAGTTCTTC
.,.,TRBJ2-1,TRBV6-1,CASSERKVNYNEQFF,TGTGCCAGCAGTGAACGGAAGGTTAACTACAATGAGCAGTTCTTC
.,TRBD2,TRBJ2-1,TRBV5-4,CASSLGLAGNNEQFF,TGTGCCAGCAGCTTGGGACTAGCGGGTAACAATGAGCAGTTCTTC
.,.,TRBJ2-2,TRBV5-1,CASSPVIGELFF,TGCGCCAGCAGCCCCGTTATAGGGGAGCTGTTTTTT
.,TRBD2,TRBJ2-7,TRBV10-3,CAISKSASGRALSYEQYF,TGTGCCATCAGTAAATCCGCCAGCGGGAGGGCCTTGTCCTACGAGCAGTACTTC
.,.,TRBJ2-1,TRBV10-3,CAIRTGRNNEQFF,TGTGCCATCCGTACGGGCAGAAACAATGAGCAGTTCTTC
once,.,TRBJ2-7,TRBV9,CASSVGAGAYEQYF,TGTGCCAGCAGCGTAGGAGCAGGAGCCTACGAGCAGTACTTC
.,.,TRBJ1-2,TRBV9,CASSVYRTGDGYTF,TGTGCCAGCAGCGTTTATAGGACGGGGGATGGCTACACCTTC
.,.,TRBJ1-4,TRBV19,CASSETSDYLNEKLFF,TGTGCCAGTAGTGAGACATCGGACTATCTGAACGAAAAACTGTTTTTT
.,.,TRBJ1-1,TRBV21-1,CASSKVDRATGGGTEAFF,TGTGCCAGCAGCAAAGTCGATAGGGCGACAGGGGGCGGGACTGAAGCTTTCTTT
.,.,TRBJ2-3,TRBV11-3,CASSLGNGDTQYF,TGTGCCAGCAGCTTAGGCAACGGAGATACGCAGTATTTT
.,TRBD1,TRBJ2-7,TRBV6-4,CASSEQGAGEQYF,TGTGCCAGCAGTGAACAGGGGGCTGGCGAGCAGTACTTC
once,TRBD1,TRBJ2-7,TRBV29-1,CSVDRGPAYEQYF,TGCAGCGTGGACAGGGGGCCGGCCTACGAGCAGTACTTC
.,TRBD1,TRBJ1-1,TRBV29-1,CSGRRQGNMNTEAFF,TGCAGCGGCCGCAGACAGGGGAATATGAACACTGAAGCTTTCTTT
.,.,TRBJ1-3,TRBV27,CASSLWAGNTIYF,TGTGCCAGCAGTTTGTGGGCCGGAAACACCATATATTTT
.,.,TRBJ1-6,TRBV7-2,CASSLEVTSLSVYF,TGTGCCAGCAGCTTAGAGGTGACATCCTTGTCTGTATACTTT
.,TRBD1,TRBJ2-7,TRBV10-2,CAVRTGTGVYEQYF,TGCGCCGTCCGAACCGGGACAGGAGTTTACGAGCAGTACTTC
few,.,TRBJ1-1,TRBV7-9,CASSFGSNTEAFF,TGTGCCAGCAGCTTTGGCAGTAACACTGAAGCTTTCTTT
.,.,TRBJ1-3,TRBV2,CASSFYSGNTIYF,TGTGCCAGCAGTTTTTATTCTGGAAACACCATATATTTT
.,.,TRBJ1-6,TRBV6-5,CASSYSTSVGDSPLHF,TGTGCCAGCAGTTACTCGACCTCGGTGGGGGATTCACCCCTCCACTTT
.,TRBD1,TRBJ2-2,TRBV5-1,CASSSQGAIDTGELFF,TGCGCCAGCAGCTCACAGGGGGCTATTGACACCGGGGAGCTGTTTTTT
once,.,TRBJ2-7,TRBV7-2,CASSLFGYEQYF,TGTGCCAGCAGCTTATTCGGCTACGAGCAGTACTTC
.,.,TRBJ1-1,TRBV5-1,CASSLGLTGNTEAFF,TGCGCCAGCAGCCTCGGACTGACTGGGAACACTGAAGCTTTCTTT
.,TRBD2,TRBJ2-1,TRBV4-1,CASSQDLAGVGNEQFF,TGCGCCAGCAGCCAAGATTTAGCGGGAGTGGGCAATGAGCAGTTCTTC
.,TRBD1,TRBJ1-1,TRBV10-3,CAIRAPGQGSTEAFF,TGTGCCATCAGAGCTCCGGGACAGGGGAGCACTGAAGCTTTCTTT
.,.,TRBJ2-5,TRBV5-5,CASSLDSGSQETQYF,TGTGCCAGCAGCTTGGATTCAGGGTCCCAAGAGACCCAGTACTTC
.,.,TRBJ2-5,TRBV4-2,CASSQGWQGETQYF,TGTGCCAGCAGCCAAGGTTGGCAAGGGGAGACCCAGTACTTC
.,.,TRBJ2-1,TRBV29-1,CSVDMQFF,TGCAGCGTTGATATGCAGTTCTTC
.,TRBD2,TRBJ2-1,TRBV10-3,CAISEPTSGRDNEQFF,TGTGCCATCAGTGAGCCGACTAGCGGGAGGGACAATGAGCAGTTCTTC
.,.,TRBJ2-7,TRBV2,CASSRTGTYEQYF,TGTGCCAGCAGTCGGACGGGTACCTACGAGCAGTACTTC
.,TRBD1,TRBJ2-3,TRBV19,CASSADRGTHGDTQYF,TGTGCCAGTAGTGCGGACAGGGGGACTCACGGGGATACGCAGTATTTT
.,TRBD2,TRBJ2-1,TRBV4-1,CASSQGGLAGGPRENNEQFF,TGCGCCAGCAGCCAAGGGGGACTAGCGGGAGGGCCTAGGGAGAACAATGAGCAGTTCTTC
.,TRBD1,TRBJ2-7,TRBV5-1,CASSLQGYEQYF,TGCGCCAGCAGCCTACAGGGGTATGAGCAGTACTTC
.,TRBD1,TRBJ2-2,TRBV9,CASSPRTGIGELFF,TGTGCCAGCAGCCCACGGACAGGGATCGGGGAGCTGTTTTTT
.,TRBD1,TRBJ1-6,TRBV6-5,CASSEQGGESPLHF,TGTGCCAGCAGTGAACAGGGGGGAGAATCACCCCTCCACTTT
.,.,TRBJ2-1,TRBV11-2,CASSLISRREQFF,TGTGCCAGCAGCTTGATCAGTAGGAGGGAGCAGTTCTTC
.,.,TRBJ2-1,TRBV7-8,CASSYSGNEQFF,TGTGCCAGCAGCTACTCCGGCAATGAGCAGTTCTTC
.,.,TRBJ2-7,TRBV5-1,CASSLAGESSYEQYF,TGCGCCAGCAGCTTGGCGGGGGAGAGTTCCTACGAGCAGTACTTC
.,.,TRBJ2-1,TRBV18,CASSPRVSFLGSYNEQFF,TGTGCCAGCTCCCCCAGGGTCTCTTTTTTAGGGTCCTACAATGAGCAGTTCTTC
.,TRBD1,TRBJ1-2,TRBV7-2,CASSVERDSQSYTF,TGTGCCAGCAGCGTAGAACGGGACAGCCAAAGCTACACCTTC
once,TRBD1,TRBJ2-3,TRBV28,CASSQAGQGFLTDTQYF,TGTGCCAGCAGCCAGGCGGGACAGGGGTTCCTCACAGATACGCAGTATTTT
.,TRBD1,TRBJ1-5,TRBV19,CASTGQGGRQPQHF,TGTGCCAGTACCGGACAGGGAGGGCGACAGCCCCAGCATTTT
.,.,TRBJ2-7,TRBV2,CASSSGRPYEQYF,TGTGCCAGCAGTTCCGGGCGACCCTACGAGCAGTACTTC
.,.,TRBJ2-7,TRBV7-9,CASSSLKGSYEQYF,TGTGCCAGCAGCTCTCTCAAGGGATCCTACGAGCAGTACTTC
.,.,TRBJ2-1,TRBV19,CASSPQAEASNEQFF,TGTGCCAGTAGTCCACAAGCGGAAGCCTCCAATGAGCAGTTCTTC
few,.,TRBJ1-1,TRBV14,CASSSPGAQNTEAFF,TGTGCCAGCAGCTCACCGGGGGCTCAGAACACTGAAGCTTTCTTT
.,.,TRBJ1-2,TRBV6-5,CASSRGEGNYGYTF,TGTGCCAGCAGTCGAGGGGAAGGGAACTATGGCTACACCTTC
.,.,TRBJ1-2,TRBV2,CASSDAENYGYTF,TGTGCCAGCAGTGATGCGGAAAACTATGGCTACACCTTC